The 21 T cell receptor beta chains presented below share a single source sample, sequenced in a study of CD8+CD57+ T cells in acquired aplastic anemia (dated by TCRdb to 2016 to 2018). Sequencing used an Illumina HiSeq 2000. Genomic DNA was used as template for profiling of TCR beta VDJ combinations and CDR3 sequences. TCRdb cleaned the public reads at Q25 with fastp, built clones with MiXCR and kept in-frame beta chains. Identical CDR3 proteins give one entry, which carries the most common genes and DNA. The sample table holds about 40,000 distinct CDR3 sequences, of which 63% were seen once. The ten most abundant clones make up roughly 65% of the sample. The patients picked for sequencing were ones in whom flow cytometry had shown an expansion of CD8+CD57+ cells. The specimen was sorted CD4+, CD8+, or CD8+CD57+ T cells (not recorded which) from PBMCs. The source is a human donor with aplastic anemia.

This clonotype was seen at least ten times. CDR3 bases: TGTGCCAGCAGAGTTGGGAATTCACCCCTCCACTTT. This encodes CASRVGNSPLHF. The rearrangement joins TRBV6-5 to TRBJ1-6, with unresolved D. The CDR3 sequence is 12 residues long. V was pared by 6 bases and J by 7 bases, with 7 bases between. Germline V gene lookup returns CDR1 MNHEY and CDR2 SVGAGI.

This clonotype was counted only a few times. The chain combines TRBV19 with TRBJ1-2; D perhaps matches TRBD1 (6 bases). The germline V and J ends were trimmed by 6 bases and 4 bases, with 12 bases remaining between them. Per germline, CDR1 LNHDA and CDR2 SQIVND (reference sequence). This CDR3 has 13 amino acids. The DNA of the CDR3 is TGTGCCAGTAGCATTGGGACAACCTATGGCTACACCTTC. Amino acids: CASSIGTTYGYTF.

This clonotype was seen a single time. The chain employs TRBV24-1 and TRBJ1-5, with 10 nucleotides matching TRBD1. Germline CDR1 is KGHDR and CDR2 is SFDVKD. The CDR3 has 14 amino acids. Trimming at V came to 9 bases and at J to 1 base, leaving 2 bases not matched to a gene. CDR3 protein: CATGGQGSNQPQHF. CDR3 sequence (DNA): TGTGCCACCGGGGGACAGGGGAGCAATCAGCCCCAGCATTTT.

The chain has TRBV12-3 or TRBV12-4 and TRBJ1-5; a weak D match, TRBD1 (6 bases). This CDR3 has 17 residues. V was shortened by 0 bases and J by 2 bases, with 14 bases between the two germline ends. In DNA form, the CDR3 reads TGTGCCAGCAGTTTAGCGTACCAACAGGGAGGCAATCAGCCCCAGCATTTT. Translated, it gives CASSLAYQQGGNQPQHF.

Concerning this clonotype itself: This may be a read error, as it is one base from a much larger clone. The chain uses TRBV6-2 or TRBV6-3 and TRBJ2-7; 7 positions agree with TRBD1. The CDR3 covers 14 residues. Germline V lookup: CDR1 MNHEY, CDR2 SVGEGT. CDR3 region: CPSSYGDSSYEQYF. The CDR3 region has the DNA TGTCCCAGCAGTTACGGGGACAGCTCCTACGAGCAGTACTTC.

The rearrangement joins TRBV2 to TRBJ1-1; a weak D match, TRBD1 (6 bases). The V end was cut by 4 bases, the J end by 0 bases, with 6 bases between. This CDR3 is built from 13 residues. Germline CDR1 and CDR2: SNHLY and FYNNEI. DNA for the CDR3: TGTGCCAGCAGTGGACAGGTGAACACTGAAGCTTTCTTT. It codes for CASSGQVNTEAFF. Full variable domain (rest looked up from reference TRBV2 and TRBJ1-1): EPEVTQTPSHQVTQMGQEVILRCVPISNHLYFYWYRQILGQKVEFLVSFYNNEISEKSEIFDDQFSVERPDGSNFTLKIRSTKLEDSAMYFCASSGQVNTEAFFGQGTRLTVV.

V usage is TRBV20-1 and J usage is TRBJ2-7; D uncertain. CDR3 size: 13 residues. Germline values: CDR1 DFQATT, CDR2 SNEGSKA (reference sequence). The CDR3: CRLQDRLSYEQYF. For the CDR3, the DNA is TGCCGACTCCAGGACCGCCTTTCCTACGAGCAGTACTTC.

This chain joins TRBV25-1 and TRBJ1-1; 7 bases map to TRBD1. After removal of 7 bases from V and 1 base from J, the junction contained 3 bases not matched to a gene. The length of the CDR3 is 13 residues. In germline, CDR1 is MGHDK, CDR2 SYGVNS. The CDR3 DNA reads TGTGCCAGCAAGGGACAGCCGAACACTGAAGCTTTCTTT. This translates into CASKGQPNTEAFF.

In its sample, this clonotype was seen once. This CDR3 is CSATGLAGHNEQFF. The CDR3 DNA reads as TGCAGTGCTACGGGACTAGCGGGCCACAATGAGCAGTTCTTC. The gene calls are TRBV20-1 and TRBJ2-1; 12 bases are a match to TRBD2. Losses at the gene ends were 4 bases for V and 5 bases for J; bases not matched to a gene: 3. Germline lookup yields CDR1 DFQATT and CDR2 SNEGSKA (reference sequence). CDR3 length equals 14 residues.

This clonotype was observed a handful of times. It may be a read error: a sequence one base away is much more abundant. The chain is built from TRBV2 and TRBJ2-4; possibly TRBD1 or TRBD2 for D (5 bases each). Germline V gene sequence: CDR1 SNHLY, CDR2 FYNNEI. This CDR3 is built from 13 residues. The DNA for the CDR3 is TGTGTCAGCAGTGGGGGTGGCAAAAACATTCAGTACTTC. Protein sequence: CVSSGGGKNIQYF.

This chain links TRBV11-2 with TRBJ1-6, with TRBD1 matching over 8 bases. V lost 5 bases and J lost 6; bases outside the gene matches: 12. Germline loops: CDR1 SGHAT, CDR2 FQNNGV. CDR3 size: 17 residues. CDR3 DNA: TGTGCCAGCAGCAGGGACAGGCTAACTCTCCGTAATTCACCCCTCCACTTT. Its translation: CASSRDRLTLRNSPLHF.

Many counts were recorded for this clonotype. The chain is built from TRBV7-4 and TRBJ2-7; D is ambiguous. With 4 bases removed from V and 2 bases from J, the gap between germline ends came to 6 bases. In germline, CDR1 is SGHVT, CDR2 SQSDAQ. This CDR3 contains 12 residues. The DNA of the CDR3 is TGTGCCAGCAGCTCGTGTCCCTACGAGCAGTACTTC. Protein sequence: CASSSCPYEQYF.

The J gene is TRBJ1-5, the V gene TRBV2; the match to TRBD1 covers 7 bases. There are 13 residues in the CDR3. V lost 3 bases to trimming and J lost 7 bases; unmatched junction nucleotides: 3. CDR1 SNHLY and CDR2 FYNNEI come from the germline V gene. CDR3 nucleotide sequence: TGTGCCAGCAGTGAGAGGGACAGCCAGCCCCAGCATTTT. Amino acid sequence: CASSERDSQPQHF. Full variable domain (missing parts from reference TRBV2 and TRBJ1-5): EPEVTQTPSHQVTQMGQEVILRCVPISNHLYFYWYRQILGQKVEFLVSFYNNEISEKSEIFDDQFSVERPDGSNFTLKIRSTKLEDSAMYFCASSERDSQPQHFGDGTRLSIL.

This clonotype was observed at least ten times. The J gene is TRBJ2-5, the V gene TRBV11-2; D may be TRBD1 (6 bases). This CDR3 comprises 15 residues. Trimming took 5 bases from V and 2 from J, leaving 15 bases between them. Germline V lookup: CDR1 SGHAT, CDR2 FQNNGV. The CDR3 is CASSPSGRGQETQYF. The CDR3 DNA reads as TGTGCCAGCAGCCCCAGTGGCAGGGGACAAGAGACCCAGTACTTC.

In its sample, this clonotype was seen many times. CDR3: CSVESDGKSYEQYF. The CDR3 coding sequence is TGCAGCGTTGAGTCGGACGGAAAATCCTACGAGCAGTACTTC. The rearrangement joins TRBV29-1 to TRBJ2-7; D uncertain. CDR3 length: 14 amino acids. Germline loops: CDR1 SQVTM, CDR2 ANQGSEA. Trimming shortened V by 3 bases and J by 1 base, and 13 bases separated the two germline ends.

The chain employs TRBV20-1 and TRBJ1-1; perhaps TRBD1 as D (5 bases). This CDR3 has 12 amino acids. The germline gives CDR1 DFQATT, CDR2 SNEGSKA (reference sequence). CDR3 protein: CRPGLWGTEAFF. As DNA, the CDR3 is TGCAGGCCGGGACTCTGGGGGACTGAAGCTTTCTTT.

The V and J genes are TRBV24-1 and TRBJ2-5, with 7 bases aligning to TRBD1. V was pared by 3 bases and J by 4 bases, with 7 bases of the junction left unmatched. Per the germline V gene, CDR1 is KGHDR and CDR2 is SFDVKD. This CDR3 region has 15 residues. CDR3 in DNA: TGTGCCACCAGTGATCCCCTAAGGGGGCGAGAGACCCAGTACTTC. This sequence encodes CATSDPLRGRETQYF.

The gene calls are TRBV6-1 and TRBJ1-1; D not resolved. Trimming stripped 1 base from V and 6 bases from J, with 9 bases between. The CDR3 is made up of 13 amino acids. Per germline, CDR1 MNHNS and CDR2 SASEGT. The CDR3 is CASSEVMTAEAFF. The DNA of the CDR3 is TGTGCCAGCAGTGAAGTTATGACGGCTGAAGCTTTCTTT.

This clonotype turned up a few times. V and J are TRBV9 and TRBJ1-2; D is unclear. V was pared by 4 bases and J by 1 base, with 14 bases between. The germline V gene encodes CDR1 SGDLS and CDR2 YYNGEE. CDR3 length: 15 residues. CDR3 coding DNA: TGTGCCAGCAGCCCCTCGGGGTATAGTAACTATGGCTACACCTTC. Protein: CASSPSGYSNYGYTF.

V usage is TRBV29-1 and J usage is TRBJ1-1, with D possibly matching TRBD1 (6 bases). There are 14 residues in the CDR3. The germline V and J ends were trimmed by 8 bases and 4 bases, with 20 bases remaining between them. Germline assignment: CDR1 SQVTM and CDR2 ANQGSEA. In nucleotides, the CDR3 is TGCAGCTTGGAACTTGGGGGGCTGGGCACTGAAGCTTTCTTT. Translation: CSLELGGLGTEAFF.

This clonotype is medium-sized. This sequence joins TRBV11-2 and TRBJ2-7; TRBD1 or TRBD2 may be the D gene (5 bases each). The V and J ends lost 5 bases and 1 base respectively, with 18 bases between them. This CDR3 has 16 residues. Germline CDR1 reads SGHAT; CDR2 reads FQNNGV. The DNA for the CDR3 is TGTGCCAGCAGCCAACATGGGGGAATGCGATCCTACGAGCAGTACTTC. This translates into CASSQHGGMRSYEQYF. Complete variable domain (other parts from reference TRBV11-2 and TRBJ2-7): EAGVAQSPRYKIIEKRQSVAFWCNPISGHATLYWYQQILGQGPKLLIQFQNNGVVDDSQLPKDRFSAERLKGVDSTLKIQPAKLEDSAVYLCASSQHGGMRSYEQYFGPGTRLTVT.